The T cell receptor beta chain described here comes from a study of early T cells in non-severe SARS-CoV-2 infection. About the study: Chains stayed unpaired after sequencing of bulk RNA from unsorted whole blood.

The library protocol tagged individual cDNA molecules with unique molecular identifiers. TCRdb ran MiXCR on the 5' RACE reads and lists one entry per CDR3 protein. The sample records tens of thousands of distinct CDR3 sequences, roughly 12% being singletons. CDR1 is ENHRY, CDR2 SYGVKD, per germline. The CDR3 totals 13 residues. About this clonotype itself: At one end, the junction sequence differs from germline, possibly due to a read error.

This sequence joins TRBV10-3 and TRBJ2-3; D gene unclear. Material for sequencing was whole blood. The receptor's source is an adult who was a healthcare worker with PCR-confirmed SARS-CoV-2 infection or an uninfected control (not recorded which). The CDR3 sequence is CTISYESTDTQYF. The CDR3 DNA reads as TGTACCATCAGCTACGAGAGCACAGATACGCAGTATTTT.